Listed below are T cell receptor beta chains from one sample, sequenced in a study of CD8+ T cells in alopecia areata. Profiled with immunoSEQ multiplex PCR; TCRdb holds only in-frame clones, not every one. The sample holds around 120,000 clones, roughly 60% seen once. The material sequenced was CD8+ T cells sorted from blood, taken at week 4, from a patient treated with tofacitinib. These receptors were obtained from a human donor with alopecia areata. CDR3s include the opening cysteine and the closing phenylalanine or tryptophan. The order of the fields is D gene, CDR3 length, clone size, V gene, J gene, CDR3 protein, CDR3 DNA. A D gene is named only where the DNA matches it firmly. Part of the rows lack a size; the others show once, few, many or a class for expanded clones.

NA	17	NA	TRBV12-5	TRBJ2-2	CASGLVLSGSNTGELFF	TGTGCTAGTGGTTTGGTACTGTCGGGTTCCAACACCGGGGAGCTGTTTTTT
NA	15	NA	TRBV4-1	TRBJ2-1	CASSQEEHLGDEQFF	TGCGCCAGCAGCCAAGAGGAGCATTTGGGGGATGAGCAGTTCTTC
NA	15	NA	TRBV7-9	TRBJ2-7	CASSLAFGGTYEQYF	TGTGCCAGCAGCTTAGCGTTTGGGGGCACCTACGAGCAGTACTTC
TRBD1	13	NA	TRBV29-1	TRBJ2-3	CSVDAGGTDTQYF	TGCAGCGTTGACGCAGGGGGTACAGATACGCAGTATTTT
NA	11	NA	TRBV29-1	TRBJ1-2	CSVESVYGYTF	TGCAGCGTTGAATCAGTCTATGGCTACACCTTC
NA	14	once	TRBV27	TRBJ2-7	CASSLARGEYEQYF	TGTGCCAGCAGTTTAGCTAGGGGGGAGTACGAGCAGTACTTC
NA	12	few	TRBV29-1	TRBJ1-1	CSVGGVNTEAFF	TGCAGCGTTGGGGGCGTGAACACTGAAGCTTTCTTT
TRBD1	16	NA	TRBV13	TRBJ2-1	CASSLDSGQGYNEQFF	TGTGCCAGCAGCTTAGACTCGGGACAGGGTTACAATGAGCAGTTCTTC
NA	15	many	TRBV6-4	TRBJ2-4	CASSDSAGAGNIQYF	TGTGCCAGCAGTGACTCGGCAGGGGCGGGAAACATTCAGTACTTC
NA	13	few	TRBV29-1	TRBJ2-7	CSVVVRAGYEQYF	TGCAGCGTTGTTGTCCGGGCAGGCTACGAGCAGTACTTC
NA	11	NA	TRBV29-1	TRBJ2-7	CSVEDLYEQYF	TGCAGCGTTGAAGATCTCTACGAGCAGTACTTC
NA	11	NA	TRBV11-2	TRBJ2-1	CASSLNNEQFF	TGTGCCAGCAGCTTAAACAATGAGCAGTTCTTC
TRBD1	15	NA	TRBV29-1	TRBJ2-3	CSVIVAGGRADTQYF	TGCAGCGTCATAGTGGCAGGGGGCAGGGCAGATACGCAGTATTTT
TRBD2	16	NA	TRBV29-1	TRBJ2-3	CSVEGKAGDATDTQYF	TGCAGCGTTGAAGGGAAAGCGGGGGATGCCACAGATACGCAGTATTTT
NA	15	few	TRBV29-1	TRBJ2-4	CSVEGWGIAKNIQYF	TGCAGCGTTGAAGGGTGGGGGATAGCCAAAAACATTCAGTACTTC
NA	13	NA	TRBV30	TRBJ1-6	CAWSVAGNSPLHF	TGTGCCTGGAGTGTGGCTGGCAATTCACCCCTCCACTTT
NA	12	NA	TRBV7-2	TRBJ2-3	CASSLDLYEQYF	TGTGCCAGCAGCTTAGACCTATACGAGCAGTATTTT
NA	15	few	TRBV9	TRBJ2-1	CASSVEPATYNEQFF	TGTGCCAGCAGCGTAGAGCCAGCCACGTACAATGAGCAGTTCTTC
NA	13	few	TRBV29-1	TRBJ2-5	CSVEDITGETQYF	TGCAGCGTTGAAGATATCACAGGAGAGACCCAGTACTTC
TRBD1	17	NA	TRBV19	TRBJ2-6	CASKGTGPPSGANVLTF	TGTGCCAGTAAAGGGACAGGGCCACCCTCTGGGGCCAACGTCCTGACTTTC
NA	16	few	TRBV7-9	TRBJ2-3	CASSPPRGQVTDTQYF	TGTGCCAGCAGCCCCCCGCGGGGGCAAGTCACAGATACGCAGTATTTT
NA	13	NA	TRBV27	TRBJ2-2	CASSSGVAGELFF	TGTGCCAGCAGTTCGGGGGTCGCCGGGGAGCTGTTTTTT
TRBD1	15	NA	TRBV19	TRBJ1-5	CASSSPTGLVEPQHF	TGTGCCAGTAGTTCCCCGACAGGGCTCGTGGAGCCCCAGCATTTT
NA	15	once	TRBV27	TRBJ2-1	CASSLWGNSYNEQFF	TGTGCCAGCAGTTTATGGGGGAACTCCTACAATGAGCAGTTCTTC
TRBD2	14	NA	TRBV29-1	TRBJ2-1	CSAVRGGPYNEQFF	TGCAGCGCGGTCCGGGGGGGCCCTTACAATGAGCAGTTCTTC
NA	11	few	TRBV7-9	TRBJ2-5	CASSSQETQYF	TGTGCCAGCAGCTCCCAAGAGACCCAGTACTTC
NA	15	few	TRBV7-9	TRBJ2-7	CASSLGFGQNYEQYF	TGTGCCAGCAGCTTAGGGTTCGGGCAGAACTACGAGCAGTACTTC
TRBD2	15	few	TRBV2	TRBJ2-3	CASGSGGGSTDTQYF	TGTGCCAGCGGGAGTGGCGGGGGGAGCACAGATACGCAGTATTTT
NA	13	NA	TRBV30	TRBJ2-7	CAWTESTGDEQYF	TGTGCCTGGACCGAATCGACAGGAGACGAGCAGTACTTC
NA	15	few	TRBV19	TRBJ2-1	CASSRDPSSYNEQFF	TGTGCCAGTAGCCGGGACCCCTCGTCCTACAATGAGCAGTTCTTC
NA	15	few	TRBV7-2	TRBJ2-7	CASSLGDWGSYEQYF	TGTGCCAGCAGCTTAGGAGACTGGGGTTCCTACGAGCAGTACTTC
TRBD1	14	NA	TRBV27	TRBJ1-2	CASSLSWTGRGYTF	TGTGCCAGCAGTTTATCCTGGACAGGGAGGGGCTACACCTTC
TRBD2	12	NA	TRBV27	TRBJ2-3	CASSLRGGDQYF	TGTGCCAGCAGTTTACGGGGGGGGGATCAGTATTTT
TRBD1	14	NA	TRBV30	TRBJ2-1	CAWGGGQGINEQFF	TGTGCCTGGGGAGGGGGACAGGGTATCAATGAGCAGTTCTTC
NA	17	NA	TRBV13	TRBJ2-3	CASSPYPPGEGTDTQYF	TGTGCCAGCAGCCCCTACCCGCCAGGGGAAGGAACAGATACGCAGTATTTT
NA	11	few	TRBV7-2	TRBJ2-7	CAIRDSYEQYF	TGTGCCATCCGGGACTCCTACGAGCAGTACTTC
NA	14	NA	TRBV27	TRBJ1-5	CASSAGLSNQPQHF	TGTGCCAGCAGTGCAGGACTTAGCAATCAGCCCCAGCATTTT
NA	15	few	TRBV29-1	TRBJ2-5	CTTQGTGQPQETQYF	TGCACCACCCAGGGTACAGGGCAGCCACAAGAGACCCAGTACTTC
NA	12	few	TRBV30	TRBJ2-7	CAWSGSPYEQYF	TGTGCCTGGAGCGGGAGCCCCTACGAGCAGTACTTC
NA	13	NA	TRBV11-2	TRBJ1-1	CASSPESGTEAFF	TGTGCCAGCAGCCCAGAGTCGGGCACTGAAGCTTTCTTT
NA	13	few	TRBV7-9	TRBJ2-4	CASSLTAKNIQYF	TGTGCCAGCAGCTTAACAGCCAAAAACATTCAGTACTTC
TRBD1	13	few	TRBV30	TRBJ1-2	CAWSFEGASGYTF	TGTGCCTGGAGTTTCGAGGGGGCAAGTGGCTACACCTTC